Below, 8 T cell receptor beta chains from the same sample are listed, as sequenced in a study of blood T cell repertoires in COVID-19. This table comes from immunoSEQ multiplex PCR, and its TCRdb copy is limited to in-frame clones, with some not included. The sample carries some 99,000 clones, approximately 82% recorded once. Sequenced material: peripheral blood. These receptors came from a woman aged 55-70 years with acute or convalescent COVID-19.

V usage is TRBV2 and J usage is TRBJ2-2, with 8 bases fitting TRBD2. Germline V CDR1 and CDR2: SNHLY, FYNNEI. The CDR3 runs to 15 residues. Trimming cost V 8 bases and J 3 bases; bases outside gene matches: 8. CDR3 coding DNA: TGTGCCAGCCACGTCGGACTAGCCCACACCGGGGAGCTGTTTTTT. This gives the protein CASHVGLAHTGELFF.

For the CDR3, the DNA is TGTGCCAGCACCTCCTTCGTTGACACTGAAGCTTTCTTT. Protein sequence: CASTSFVDTEAFF. V usage is TRBV5-4 and J usage is TRBJ1-1; unclear D gene. V was clipped by 6 bases and J by 3 bases, with 12 bases between them. Looked up from germline, CDR1 is SGHNT and CDR2 is YYREEE (reference sequence). This CDR3 has 13 residues.

This sequence joins TRBV5-1 and TRBJ2-2, with 8 bases identical to TRBD1. CDR3 length equals 16 residues. Germline V gives CDR1 SGHRS, CDR2 YFSETQ. Trimming at V came to 3 bases and at J to 1 base, leaving 5 bases not matched to a gene. The CDR3 loop is CASSSNGQGNTGELFF. In nucleotides, the CDR3 is TGCGCCAGCAGCTCGAACGGACAGGGGAACACCGGGGAGCTGTTTTTT.

This clone appeared once. The chain employs TRBV27 and TRBJ1-4; D perhaps matches TRBD1 (6 bases). This CDR3 has 15 amino acids. The V gene's germline CDR1 is MNHEY and CDR2 SMNVEV (reference sequence). V shed 8 bases and J shed 5 bases, with 18 bases lying between them. The CDR3 region has the DNA TGTGCCAGCTCGTCAGGAGCCAGGGGAAATGAAAAACTGTTTTTT. Translation: CASSSGARGNEKLFF.

The V call is TRBV18, the J call TRBJ1-2; D unclear. CDR1 KGHSH and CDR2 LQKENI come from the germline V gene. The CDR3 totals 15 residues. V dropped 2 bases and J dropped 3 bases, with 13 bases sitting between them. The CDR3: CASSPSAGSDYGYTF. The CDR3 DNA is TGTGCCAGCTCACCATCGGCAGGTTCAGACTATGGCTACACCTTC. Drawing the rest from reference TRBV18 and TRBJ1-2, the complete variable domain is NAGVMQNPRHLVRRRGQEARLRCSPMKGHSHVYWYRQLPEEGLKFMVYLQKENIIDESGMPKERFSAEFPKEGPSILRIQQVVRGDSAAYFCASSPSAGSDYGYTFGSGTRLTVV.

The DNA of the CDR3 is TGTGCCAGCAGCCAGACAGGGGGCAATCAGCCCCAGCATTTT. The encoded protein is CASSQTGGNQPQHF. The rearrangement links TRBV28 to TRBJ1-5; 8 positions match TRBD1. Germline CDR1 is MDHEN and CDR2 is SYDVKM. The CDR3 loop spans 14 amino acids. The ends lost 6 bases at V and 2 bases at J; junction bases unmatched: 3.

The V call is TRBV18, the J call TRBJ2-7; D is ambiguous. This CDR3 region has 13 residues. Trimming left V 3 bases short and J 0 bases short, with 6 bases between. Germline assignment: CDR1 KGHSH and CDR2 LQKENI. Written as DNA, the CDR3 is TGTGCCAGCTCACCTGCTAGCTCCTACGAGCAGTACTTC. This codes for CASSPASSYEQYF.

The chain employs TRBV9 and TRBJ2-3; tentative D call: TRBD2 (5 bases). This CDR3 is built from 15 residues. The V and J ends lost 3 bases and 5 bases respectively, with 16 bases between them. Germline V gene sequence: CDR1 SGDLS, CDR2 YYNGEE. CDR3 nucleotide sequence: TGTGCCAGCAGCGGACTAAGCGCAAGAGGAGATACGCAGTATTTT. It encodes CASSGLSARGDTQYF.